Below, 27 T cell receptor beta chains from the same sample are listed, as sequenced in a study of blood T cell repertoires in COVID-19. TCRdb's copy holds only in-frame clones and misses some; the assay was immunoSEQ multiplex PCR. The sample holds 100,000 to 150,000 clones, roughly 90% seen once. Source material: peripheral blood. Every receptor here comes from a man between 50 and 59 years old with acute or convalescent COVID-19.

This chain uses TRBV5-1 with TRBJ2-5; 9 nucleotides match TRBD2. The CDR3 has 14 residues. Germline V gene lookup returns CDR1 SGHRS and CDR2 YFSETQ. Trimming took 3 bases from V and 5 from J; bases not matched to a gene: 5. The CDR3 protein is CASSSAGGLETQYF. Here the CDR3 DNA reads TGCGCCAGCAGCTCCGCGGGAGGGTTGGAGACCCAGTACTTC. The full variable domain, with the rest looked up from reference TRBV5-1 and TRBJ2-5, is KAGVTQTPRYLIKTRGQQVTLSCSPISGHRSVSWYQQTPGQGLQFLFEYFSETQRNKGNFPGRFSGRQFSNSRSEMNVSTLELGDSALYLCASSSAGGLETQYFGPGTRLLVL.

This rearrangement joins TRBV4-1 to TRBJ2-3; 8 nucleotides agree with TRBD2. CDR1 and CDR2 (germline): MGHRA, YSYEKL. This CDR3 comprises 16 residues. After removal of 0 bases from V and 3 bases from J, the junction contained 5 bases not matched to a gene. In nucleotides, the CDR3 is TGCGCCAGCAGCCAAGAGGGCGGGGGGATGACAGATACGCAGTATTTT. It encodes CASSQEGGGMTDTQYF.

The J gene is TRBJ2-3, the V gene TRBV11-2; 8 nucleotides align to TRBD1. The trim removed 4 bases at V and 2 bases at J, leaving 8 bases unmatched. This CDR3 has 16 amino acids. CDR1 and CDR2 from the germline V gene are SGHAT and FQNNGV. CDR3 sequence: CASSSLGDRPTDTQYF. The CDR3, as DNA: TGTGCCAGCAGCTCATTGGGGGACAGGCCCACAGATACGCAGTATTTT.

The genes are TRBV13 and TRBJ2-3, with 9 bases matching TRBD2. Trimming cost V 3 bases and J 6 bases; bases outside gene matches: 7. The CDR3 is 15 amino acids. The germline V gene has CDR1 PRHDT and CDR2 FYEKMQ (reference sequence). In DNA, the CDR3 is TGTGCCAGCAGCTTGCGACTAGCGGATAAGGATACGCAGTATTTT. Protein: CASSLRLADKDTQYF.

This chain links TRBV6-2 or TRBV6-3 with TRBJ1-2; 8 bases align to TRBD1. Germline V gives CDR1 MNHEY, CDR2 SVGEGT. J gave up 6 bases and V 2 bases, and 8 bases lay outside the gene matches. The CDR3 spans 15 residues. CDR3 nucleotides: TGTGCCAGCAGTTACGTTGGACAGGGAAGGGATGGCTACACCTTC. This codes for CASSYVGQGRDGYTF.

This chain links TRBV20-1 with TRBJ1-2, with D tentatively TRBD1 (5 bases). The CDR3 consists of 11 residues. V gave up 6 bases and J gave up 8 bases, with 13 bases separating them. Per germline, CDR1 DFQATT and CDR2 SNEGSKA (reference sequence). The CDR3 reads CSARGGLGYTF. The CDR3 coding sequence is TGCAGTGCGCGGGGCGGGCTCGGCTACACCTTC.

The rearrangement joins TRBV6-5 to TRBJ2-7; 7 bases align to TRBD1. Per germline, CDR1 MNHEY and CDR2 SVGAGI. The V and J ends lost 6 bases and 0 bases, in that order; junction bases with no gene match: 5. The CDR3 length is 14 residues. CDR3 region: CASRRQGSSYEQYF. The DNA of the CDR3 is TGTGCCAGCAGGAGACAGGGCAGCTCCTACGAGCAGTACTTC.

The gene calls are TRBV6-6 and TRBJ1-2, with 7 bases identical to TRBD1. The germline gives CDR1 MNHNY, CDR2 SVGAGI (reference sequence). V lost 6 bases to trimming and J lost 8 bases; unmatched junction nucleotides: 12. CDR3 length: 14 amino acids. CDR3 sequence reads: CASRERQGPWGYTF. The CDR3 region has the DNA TGTGCCAGCAGAGAAAGACAGGGCCCTTGGGGCTACACCTTC.

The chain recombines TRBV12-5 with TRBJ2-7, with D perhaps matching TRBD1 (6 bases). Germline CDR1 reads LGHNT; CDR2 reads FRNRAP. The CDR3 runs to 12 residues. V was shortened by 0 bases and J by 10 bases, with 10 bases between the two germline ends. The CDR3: CASGLVQGTQYF. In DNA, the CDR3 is TGTGCTAGTGGTTTGGTACAGGGAACCCAGTACTTC.

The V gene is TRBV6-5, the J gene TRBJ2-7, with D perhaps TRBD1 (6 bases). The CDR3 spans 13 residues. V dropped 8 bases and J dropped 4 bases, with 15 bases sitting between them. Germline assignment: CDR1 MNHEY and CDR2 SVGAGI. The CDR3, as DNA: TGTGCCAGCGGAATGGGACAAGGTTACGAGCAGTACTTC. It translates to CASGMGQGYEQYF.

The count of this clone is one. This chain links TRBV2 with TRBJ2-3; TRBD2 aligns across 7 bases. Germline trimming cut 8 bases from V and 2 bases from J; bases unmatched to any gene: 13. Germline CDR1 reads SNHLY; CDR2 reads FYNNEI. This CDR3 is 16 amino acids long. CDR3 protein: CASYLGLLAATDTQYF. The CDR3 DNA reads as TGTGCCAGCTACCTAGGGCTCCTAGCGGCCACAGATACGCAGTATTTT.

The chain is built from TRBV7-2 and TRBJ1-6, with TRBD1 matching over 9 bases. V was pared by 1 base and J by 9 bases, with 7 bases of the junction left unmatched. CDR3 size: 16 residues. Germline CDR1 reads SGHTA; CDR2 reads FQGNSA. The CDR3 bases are TGTGCCAGCAGCTTAGGGTTGGGACAGGGACTTTCACCCCTCCACTTT. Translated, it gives CASSLGLGQGLSPLHF.

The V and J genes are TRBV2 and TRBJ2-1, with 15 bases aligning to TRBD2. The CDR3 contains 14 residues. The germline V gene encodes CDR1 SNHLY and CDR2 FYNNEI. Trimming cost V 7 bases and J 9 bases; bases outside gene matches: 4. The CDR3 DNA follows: TGTGCCAGCACGAGGACTAGCGGGAGGGGTGAGCAGTTCTTC. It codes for CASTRTSGRGEQFF.

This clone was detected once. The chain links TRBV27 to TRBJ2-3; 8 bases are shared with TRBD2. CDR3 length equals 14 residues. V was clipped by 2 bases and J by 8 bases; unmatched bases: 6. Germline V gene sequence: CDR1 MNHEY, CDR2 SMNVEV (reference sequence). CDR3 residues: CASSLERESSTQYF. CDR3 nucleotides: TGTGCCAGCAGTTTAGAGCGGGAGAGTAGTACGCAGTATTTT.

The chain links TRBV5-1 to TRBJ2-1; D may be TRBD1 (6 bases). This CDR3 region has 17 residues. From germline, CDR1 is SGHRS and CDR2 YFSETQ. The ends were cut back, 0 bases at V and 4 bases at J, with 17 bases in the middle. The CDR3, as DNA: TGCGCCAGCAGCTTGGGGCCCTCGACAGGTACATACAATGAGCAGTTCTTC. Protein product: CASSLGPSTGTYNEQFF.

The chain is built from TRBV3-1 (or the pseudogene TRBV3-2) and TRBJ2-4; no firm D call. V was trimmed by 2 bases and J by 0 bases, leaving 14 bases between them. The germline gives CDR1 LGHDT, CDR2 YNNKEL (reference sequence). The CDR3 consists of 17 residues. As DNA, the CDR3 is TGTGCCAGCAGCCAAATATCACAAGGAGTAGCCAAAAACATTCAGTACTTC. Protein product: CASSQISQGVAKNIQYF.

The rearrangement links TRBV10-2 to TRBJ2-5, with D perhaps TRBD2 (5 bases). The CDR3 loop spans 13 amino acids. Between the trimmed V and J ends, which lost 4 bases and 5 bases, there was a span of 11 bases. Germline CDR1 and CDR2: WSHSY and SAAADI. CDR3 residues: CASSGSRVETQYF. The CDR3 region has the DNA TGCGCCAGCAGTGGGTCGCGGGTGGAGACCCAGTACTTC.

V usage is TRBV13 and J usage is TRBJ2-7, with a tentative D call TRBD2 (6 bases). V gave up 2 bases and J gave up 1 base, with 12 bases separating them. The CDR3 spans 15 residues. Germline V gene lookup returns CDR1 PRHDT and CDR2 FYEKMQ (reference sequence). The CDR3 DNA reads TGTGCCAGCAGCTTATCGGGACTCAATTCCTACGAGCAGTACTTC. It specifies CASSLSGLNSYEQYF.

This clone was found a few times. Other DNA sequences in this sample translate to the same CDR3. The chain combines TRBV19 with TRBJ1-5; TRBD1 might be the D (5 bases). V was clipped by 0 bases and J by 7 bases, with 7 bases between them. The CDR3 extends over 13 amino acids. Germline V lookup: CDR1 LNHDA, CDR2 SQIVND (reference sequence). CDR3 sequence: CASSIDRGQPQHF. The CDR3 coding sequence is TGTGCCAGTAGTATAGATAGGGGCCAGCCCCAGCATTTT.

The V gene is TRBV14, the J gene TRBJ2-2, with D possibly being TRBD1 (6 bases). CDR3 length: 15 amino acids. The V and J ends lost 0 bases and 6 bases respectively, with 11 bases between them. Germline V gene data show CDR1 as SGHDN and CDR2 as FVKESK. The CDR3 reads CASSQDWGPPGELFF. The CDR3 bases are TGTGCCAGCAGCCAAGATTGGGGGCCTCCCGGGGAGCTGTTTTTT.

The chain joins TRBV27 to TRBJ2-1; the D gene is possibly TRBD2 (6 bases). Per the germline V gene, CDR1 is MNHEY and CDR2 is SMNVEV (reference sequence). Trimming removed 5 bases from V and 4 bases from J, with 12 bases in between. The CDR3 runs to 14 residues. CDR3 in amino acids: CASSDPGSYNEQFF. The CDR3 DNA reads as TGTGCCAGCAGTGACCCCGGGAGTTACAATGAGCAGTTCTTC.

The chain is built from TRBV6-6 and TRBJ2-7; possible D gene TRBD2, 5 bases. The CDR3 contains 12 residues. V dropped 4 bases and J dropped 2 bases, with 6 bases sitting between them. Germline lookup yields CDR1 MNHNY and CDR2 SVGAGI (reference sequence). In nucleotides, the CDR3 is TGTGCCAGCAGTTCTAGCACCTACGAGCAGTACTTC. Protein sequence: CASSSSTYEQYF.

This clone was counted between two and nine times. CDR3 amino acids: CASSYSGSSGNEQFF. The CDR3, as DNA: TGTGCCAGCAGTTATAGCGGGAGTAGTGGGAATGAGCAGTTCTTC. The V gene is TRBV7-2, the J gene TRBJ2-1, with 9 bases lining up with TRBD2. Germline V gene sequence: CDR1 SGHTA, CDR2 FQGNSA. Trimming at V came to 6 bases and at J to 7 bases, leaving 10 bases not matched to a gene. The CDR3 has 15 amino acids.

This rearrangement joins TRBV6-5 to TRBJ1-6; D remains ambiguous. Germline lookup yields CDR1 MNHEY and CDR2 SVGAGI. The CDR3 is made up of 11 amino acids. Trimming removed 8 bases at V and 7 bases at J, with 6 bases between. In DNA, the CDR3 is TGTGCCAGCGAAGAGAATTCACCCCTCCACTTT. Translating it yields CASEENSPLHF.

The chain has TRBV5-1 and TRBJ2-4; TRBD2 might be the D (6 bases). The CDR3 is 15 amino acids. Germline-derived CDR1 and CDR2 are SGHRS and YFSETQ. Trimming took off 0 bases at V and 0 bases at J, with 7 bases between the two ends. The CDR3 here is CASSLDGGAKNIQYF. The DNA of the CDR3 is TGCGCCAGCAGCTTGGACGGGGGAGCCAAAAACATTCAGTACTTC.

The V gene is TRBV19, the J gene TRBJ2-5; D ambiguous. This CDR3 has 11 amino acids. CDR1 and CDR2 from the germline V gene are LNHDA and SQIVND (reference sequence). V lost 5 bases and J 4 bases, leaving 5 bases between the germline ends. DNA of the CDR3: TGTGCCAGTAGTTTCTCAGAGACCCAGTACTTC. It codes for CASSFSETQYF. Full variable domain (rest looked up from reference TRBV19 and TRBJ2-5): DGGITQSPKYLFRKEGQNVTLSCEQNLNHDAMYWYRQDPGQGLRLIYYSQIVNDFQKGDIAEGYSVSREKKESFPLTVTSAQKNPTAFYLCASSFSETQYFGPGTRLLVL.

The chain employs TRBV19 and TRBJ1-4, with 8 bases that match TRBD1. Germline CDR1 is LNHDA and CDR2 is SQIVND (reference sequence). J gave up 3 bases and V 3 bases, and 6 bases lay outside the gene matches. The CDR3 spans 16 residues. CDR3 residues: CASSIDRGWANEKLFF. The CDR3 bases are TGTGCCAGTAGTATTGACAGGGGATGGGCTAATGAAAAACTGTTTTTT.